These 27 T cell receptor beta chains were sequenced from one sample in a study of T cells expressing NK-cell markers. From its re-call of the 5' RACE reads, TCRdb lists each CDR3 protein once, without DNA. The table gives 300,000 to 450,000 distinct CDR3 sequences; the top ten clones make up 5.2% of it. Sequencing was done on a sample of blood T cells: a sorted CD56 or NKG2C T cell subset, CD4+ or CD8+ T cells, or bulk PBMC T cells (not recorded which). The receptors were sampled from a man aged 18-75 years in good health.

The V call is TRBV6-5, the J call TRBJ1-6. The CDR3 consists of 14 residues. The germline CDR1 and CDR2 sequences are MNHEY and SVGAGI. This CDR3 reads CASNFGGSLSPLHF.

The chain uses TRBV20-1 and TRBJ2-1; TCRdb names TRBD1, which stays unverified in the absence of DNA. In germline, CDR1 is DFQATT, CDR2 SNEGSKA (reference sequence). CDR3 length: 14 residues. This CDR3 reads CSASRSGRRNEQFF.

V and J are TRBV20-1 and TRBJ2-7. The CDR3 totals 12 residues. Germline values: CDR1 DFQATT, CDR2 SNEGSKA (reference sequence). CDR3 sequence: CMGSRPGYEQYF.

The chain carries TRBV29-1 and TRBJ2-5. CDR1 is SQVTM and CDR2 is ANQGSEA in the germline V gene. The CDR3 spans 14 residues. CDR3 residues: CSVRKRRQQETQYF.

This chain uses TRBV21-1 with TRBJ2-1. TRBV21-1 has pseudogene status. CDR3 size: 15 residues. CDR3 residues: CASSPSSGPHNEQFF.

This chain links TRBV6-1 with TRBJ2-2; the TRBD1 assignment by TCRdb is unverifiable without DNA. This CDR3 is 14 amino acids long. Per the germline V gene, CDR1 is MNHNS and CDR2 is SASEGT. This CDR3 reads CASRRPQGAGELFF.

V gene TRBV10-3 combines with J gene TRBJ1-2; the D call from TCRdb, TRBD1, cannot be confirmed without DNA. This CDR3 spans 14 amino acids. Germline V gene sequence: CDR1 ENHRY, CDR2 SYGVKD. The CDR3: CAIMSGGPNYGYTF.

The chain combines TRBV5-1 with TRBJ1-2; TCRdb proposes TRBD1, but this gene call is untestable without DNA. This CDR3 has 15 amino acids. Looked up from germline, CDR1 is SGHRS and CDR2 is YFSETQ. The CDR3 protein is CASSLPRTDGDGYTF.

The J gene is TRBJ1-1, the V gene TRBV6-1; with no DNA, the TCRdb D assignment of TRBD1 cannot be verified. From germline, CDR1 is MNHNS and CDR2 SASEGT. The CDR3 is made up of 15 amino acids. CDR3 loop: CASSPRRGPGTEAFF.

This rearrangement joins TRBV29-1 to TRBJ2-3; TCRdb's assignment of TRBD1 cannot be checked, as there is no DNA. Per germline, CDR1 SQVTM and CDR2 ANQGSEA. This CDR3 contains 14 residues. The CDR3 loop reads CSVQQGRHTDTQYF.

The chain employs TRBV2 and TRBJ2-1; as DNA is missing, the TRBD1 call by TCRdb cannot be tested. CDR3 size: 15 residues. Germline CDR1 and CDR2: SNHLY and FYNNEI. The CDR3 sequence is CASLRPGQQYNEQFF.

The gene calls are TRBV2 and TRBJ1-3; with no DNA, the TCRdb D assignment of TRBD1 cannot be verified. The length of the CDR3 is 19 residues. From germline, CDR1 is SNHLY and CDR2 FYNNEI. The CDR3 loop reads CASSETPRTGRFSGNTIYF.

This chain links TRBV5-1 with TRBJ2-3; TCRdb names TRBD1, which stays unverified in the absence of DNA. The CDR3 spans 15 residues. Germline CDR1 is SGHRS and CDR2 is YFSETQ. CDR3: CASSLASLRGDTQYF.

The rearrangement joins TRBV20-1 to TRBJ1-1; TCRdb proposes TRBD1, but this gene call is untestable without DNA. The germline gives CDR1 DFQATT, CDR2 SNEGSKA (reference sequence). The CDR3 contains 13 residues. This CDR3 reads CSAPKTGQSEAFF.

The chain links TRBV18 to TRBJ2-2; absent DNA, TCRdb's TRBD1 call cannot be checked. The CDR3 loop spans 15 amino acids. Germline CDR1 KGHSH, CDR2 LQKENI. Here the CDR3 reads CASSSQGRNTGELFF.

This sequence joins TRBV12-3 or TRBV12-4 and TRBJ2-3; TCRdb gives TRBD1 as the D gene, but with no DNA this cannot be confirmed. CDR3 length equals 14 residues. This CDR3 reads CASRKGAAEDTQYF.

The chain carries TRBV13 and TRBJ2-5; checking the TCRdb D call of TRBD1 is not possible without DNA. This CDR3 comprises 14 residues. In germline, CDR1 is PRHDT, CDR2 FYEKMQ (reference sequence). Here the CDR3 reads CASSRKGVGETQYF.

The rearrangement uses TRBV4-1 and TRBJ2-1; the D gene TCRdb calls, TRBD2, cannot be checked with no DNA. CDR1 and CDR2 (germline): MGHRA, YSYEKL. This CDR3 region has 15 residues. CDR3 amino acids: CASSQPARSPNEQFF.

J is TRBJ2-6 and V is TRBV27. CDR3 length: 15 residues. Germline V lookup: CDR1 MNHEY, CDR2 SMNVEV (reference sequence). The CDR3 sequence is CASSFIEAGANVLTF.

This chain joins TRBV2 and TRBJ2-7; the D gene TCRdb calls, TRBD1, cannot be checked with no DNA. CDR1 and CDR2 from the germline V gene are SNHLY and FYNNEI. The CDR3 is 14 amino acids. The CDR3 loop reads CASSYGRDPYEQYF.

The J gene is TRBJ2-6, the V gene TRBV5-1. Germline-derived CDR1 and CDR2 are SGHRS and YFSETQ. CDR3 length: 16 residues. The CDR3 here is CASSPQWESGANVLTF.

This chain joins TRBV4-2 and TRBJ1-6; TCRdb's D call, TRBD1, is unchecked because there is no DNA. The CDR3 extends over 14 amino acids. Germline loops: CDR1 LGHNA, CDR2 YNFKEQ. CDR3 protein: CASSRQGEDSPLHF.

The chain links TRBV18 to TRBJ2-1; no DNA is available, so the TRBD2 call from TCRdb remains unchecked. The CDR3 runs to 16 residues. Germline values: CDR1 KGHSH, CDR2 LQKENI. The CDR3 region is CASSPPGTRSYNEQFF. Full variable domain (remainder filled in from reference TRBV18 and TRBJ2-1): NAGVMQNPRHLVRRRGQEARLRCSPMKGHSHVYWYRQLPEEGLKFMVYLQKENIIDESGMPKERFSAEFPKEGPSILRIQQVVRGDSAAYFCASSPPGTRSYNEQFFGPGTRLTVL.

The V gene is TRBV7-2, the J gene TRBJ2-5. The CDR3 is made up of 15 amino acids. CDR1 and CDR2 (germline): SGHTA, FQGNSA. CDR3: CASSSGPKHQETQYF.

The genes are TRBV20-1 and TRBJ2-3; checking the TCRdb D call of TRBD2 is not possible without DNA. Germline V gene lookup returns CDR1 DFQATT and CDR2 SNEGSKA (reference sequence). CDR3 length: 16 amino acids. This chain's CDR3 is CSARTSGGAVLGAQYF.

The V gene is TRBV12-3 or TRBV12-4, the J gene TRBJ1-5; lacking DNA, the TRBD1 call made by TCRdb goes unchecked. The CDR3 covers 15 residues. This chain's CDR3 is CASSSSDRGNQPQHF.

The CDR3 sequence: CASSLATGTTGRRDTQYF. The J gene is TRBJ2-3, the V gene TRBV5-1; the D gene TCRdb calls, TRBD2, cannot be checked with no DNA. The CDR3 runs 18 residues. CDR1 is SGHRS and CDR2 is YFSETQ in the germline V gene.